The clone carrying this TCR beta chain was observed many times. These data belong to a study of Graves' ophthalmopathy and Graves' hyperthyroidism. About the research overall: The authors collected peripheral blood at initial diagnosis, before any treatment.

The CDR3 is made up of 13 amino acids. The V end was cut by 7 bases, the J end by 0 bases, with 9 bases between. Germline V CDR1 and CDR2: MNHNS, SASEGT. Using RNA transcripts, the TCR beta CDR3 regions were amplified. RT-PCR was first run with HTBI primers, then multiplex PCR in a second round. TCRdb recomputed calls from the multiplex PCR reads with MiXCR, one row per CDR3 protein. The data contain about 400,000 distinct CDR3 sequences, approximately 16% of them singletons. The sequencing input was peripheral blood. This clonotype was sampled from a woman under 30 with Graves' ophthalmopathy. This chain connects TRBV6-1 to TRBJ1-1, with D unclear. The CDR3 region is CASKRSMNTEAFF. DNA of the CDR3: TGTGCCAGCAAGCGAAGCATGAACACTGAAGCTTTCTTT.